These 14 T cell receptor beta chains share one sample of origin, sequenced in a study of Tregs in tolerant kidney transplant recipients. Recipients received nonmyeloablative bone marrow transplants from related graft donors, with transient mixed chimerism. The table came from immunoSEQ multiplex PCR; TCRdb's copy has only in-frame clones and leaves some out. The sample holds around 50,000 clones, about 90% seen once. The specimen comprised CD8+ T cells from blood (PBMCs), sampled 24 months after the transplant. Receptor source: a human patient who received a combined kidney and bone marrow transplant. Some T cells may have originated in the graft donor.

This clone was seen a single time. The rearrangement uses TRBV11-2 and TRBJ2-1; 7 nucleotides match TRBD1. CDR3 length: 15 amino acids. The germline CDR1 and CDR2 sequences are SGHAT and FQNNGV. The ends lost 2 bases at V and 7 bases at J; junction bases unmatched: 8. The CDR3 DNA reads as TGTGCCAGCAGCTTAACCGGGACAGTGAGGAATGAGCAGTTCTTC. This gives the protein CASSLTGTVRNEQFF.

CDR3 sequence (DNA): TGTGCCAGTAGTATAGTTTCGGGAGGGGGCTACAATGAGCAGTTCTTC. It encodes CASSIVSGGGYNEQFF. The chain links TRBV19 to TRBJ2-1; 8 nucleotides align to TRBD2. V lost 1 base to trimming and J lost 3 bases; unmatched junction nucleotides: 5. Germline V gene data show CDR1 as LNHDA and CDR2 as SQIVND (reference sequence). The CDR3 length is 16 residues. The variable domain in full, completed from reference TRBV19 and TRBJ2-1, reads DGGITQSPKYLFRKEGQNVTLSCEQNLNHDAMYWYRQDPGQGLRLIYYSQIVNDFQKGDIAEGYSVSREKKESFPLTVTSAQKNPTAFYLCASSIVSGGGYNEQFFGPGTRLTVL.

The CDR3 nucleotides read TGTGCCAGTGGATCAGGGGGCCGCTCCTACAATGAGCAGTTCTTC. Translation gives CASGSGGRSYNEQFF. The chain carries TRBV19 and TRBJ2-1, with 8 bases aligning to TRBD1. Germline lookup yields CDR1 LNHDA and CDR2 SQIVND (reference sequence). J was trimmed by 0 bases and V by 8 bases; bases with no gene match: 6. The CDR3 totals 15 residues.

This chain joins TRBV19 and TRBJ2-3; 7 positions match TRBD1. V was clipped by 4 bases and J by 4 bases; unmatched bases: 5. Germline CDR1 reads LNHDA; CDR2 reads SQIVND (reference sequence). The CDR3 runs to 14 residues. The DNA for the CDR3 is TGTGCCAGTAGTACCAGACAGGGCCCAGATACGCAGTATTTT. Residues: CASSTRQGPDTQYF.

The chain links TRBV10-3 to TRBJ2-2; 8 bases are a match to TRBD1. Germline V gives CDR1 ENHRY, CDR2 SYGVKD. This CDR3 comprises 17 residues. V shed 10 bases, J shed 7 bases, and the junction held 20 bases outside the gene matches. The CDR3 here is CATGAPPGQADRGELFF. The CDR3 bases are TGTGCCACTGGGGCACCGCCGGGACAGGCCGATCGCGGGGAGCTGTTTTTT.

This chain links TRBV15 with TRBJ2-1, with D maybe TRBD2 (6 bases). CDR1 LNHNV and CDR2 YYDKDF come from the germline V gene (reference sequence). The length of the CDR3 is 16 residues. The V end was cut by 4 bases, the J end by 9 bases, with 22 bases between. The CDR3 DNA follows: TGTGCCACCAGCATTGAATCGGGACTTTCCATGGGTGAGCAGTTCTTC. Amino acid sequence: CATSIESGLSMGEQFF.

The CDR3 DNA follows: TGCGCCAGCAGCCAAGATCGAGGGGGCCGGAACGAGCAGTACTTC. This encodes CASSQDRGGRNEQYF. This sequence joins TRBV4-3 and TRBJ2-7; 7 nucleotides agree with TRBD1. This CDR3 spans 15 amino acids. Looked up from germline, CDR1 is LGHNA and CDR2 is YSLEER. Losses at the gene ends were 0 bases for V and 5 bases for J; bases not matched to a gene: 7.

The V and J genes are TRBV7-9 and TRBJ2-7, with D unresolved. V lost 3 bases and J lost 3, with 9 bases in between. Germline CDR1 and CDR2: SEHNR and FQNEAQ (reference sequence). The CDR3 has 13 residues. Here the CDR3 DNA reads TGTGCCAGCAGCTTTGAGTACGGCTACGAGCAGTACTTC. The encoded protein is CASSFEYGYEQYF.

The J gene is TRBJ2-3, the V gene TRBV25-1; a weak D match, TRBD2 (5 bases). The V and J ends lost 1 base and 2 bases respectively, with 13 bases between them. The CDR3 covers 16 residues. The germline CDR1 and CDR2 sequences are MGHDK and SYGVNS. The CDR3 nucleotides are TGTGCCAGCAGTGAATCCCCCCGGGGTCCCACAGATACGCAGTATTTT. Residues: CASSESPRGPTDTQYF.

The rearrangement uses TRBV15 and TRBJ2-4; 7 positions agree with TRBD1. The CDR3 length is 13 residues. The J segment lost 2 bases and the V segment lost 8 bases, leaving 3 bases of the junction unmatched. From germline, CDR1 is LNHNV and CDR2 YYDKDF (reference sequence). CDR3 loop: CATQGVSKNIQYF. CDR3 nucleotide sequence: TGTGCCACCCAGGGGGTCTCCAAAAACATTCAGTACTTC. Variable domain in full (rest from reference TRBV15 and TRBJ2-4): DAMVIQNPRYQVTQFGKPVTLSCSQTLNHNVMYWYQQKSSQAPKLLFHYYDKDFNNEADTPDNFQSRRPNTSFCFLDIRSPGLGDTAMYLCATQGVSKNIQYFGAGTRLSVL.

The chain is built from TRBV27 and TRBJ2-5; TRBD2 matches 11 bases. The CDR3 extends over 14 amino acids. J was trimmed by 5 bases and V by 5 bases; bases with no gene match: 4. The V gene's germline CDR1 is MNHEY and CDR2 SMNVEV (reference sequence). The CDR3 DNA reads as TGTGCCAGCAGTCGACTAGCGGGGCATGAGACCCAGTACTTC. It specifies CASSRLAGHETQYF.

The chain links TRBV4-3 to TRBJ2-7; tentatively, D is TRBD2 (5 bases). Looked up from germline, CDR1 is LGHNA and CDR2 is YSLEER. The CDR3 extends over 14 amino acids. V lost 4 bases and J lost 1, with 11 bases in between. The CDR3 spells CASSPRTGSYEQYF. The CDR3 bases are TGCGCCAGCAGCCCGAGGACGGGATCCTACGAGCAGTACTTC.

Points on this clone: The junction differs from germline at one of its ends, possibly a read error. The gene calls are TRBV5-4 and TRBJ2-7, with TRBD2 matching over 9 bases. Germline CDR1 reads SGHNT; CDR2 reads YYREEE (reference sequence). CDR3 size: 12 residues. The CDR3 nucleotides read TGTGCCAGCAGCTTCGGGAGCGGGAGGCGCCACTTC. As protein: CASSFGSGRRHF.

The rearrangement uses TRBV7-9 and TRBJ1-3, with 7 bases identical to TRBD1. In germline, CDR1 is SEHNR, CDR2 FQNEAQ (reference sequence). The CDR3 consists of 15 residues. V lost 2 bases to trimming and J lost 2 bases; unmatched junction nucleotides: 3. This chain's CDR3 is CASSLLTGAGNTIYF. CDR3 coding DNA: TGTGCCAGCAGCTTACTTACAGGGGCTGGAAACACCATATATTTT.